The clone carrying this T cell receptor beta chain was observed many times. During its preparation, the TCRbeta library received unique molecular identifiers. TCRdb re-analysed the PCR reads in MiXCR, keeping a single row per CDR3 protein. The sample contains about 610,000 distinct CDR3 sequences, over 9.5% of which appear only once. The data stem from a study of T-cell reconstitution after alpha-beta-depleted transplantation in children. V lost 3 bases and J lost 1; bases outside the gene matches: 12. The V gene's germline CDR1 is SGDLS and CDR2 YYNGEE. CDR3 length equals 18 residues. This clonotype was obtained from a human donor who donated a stem cell graft to a child with acute myeloid leukemia. The rearrangement uses TRBV9 and TRBJ2-3, with TRBD2 matching over 9 bases. The sequencing here drew on PBMCs from the stem cell graft donor, taken from the stem cell graft. In nucleotides, the CDR3 is TGTGCCAGCAGCGGATTTACGACTAGCGGAGGGGGCACAGATACGCAGTATTTT. The encoded protein is CASSGFTTSGGGTDTQYF.